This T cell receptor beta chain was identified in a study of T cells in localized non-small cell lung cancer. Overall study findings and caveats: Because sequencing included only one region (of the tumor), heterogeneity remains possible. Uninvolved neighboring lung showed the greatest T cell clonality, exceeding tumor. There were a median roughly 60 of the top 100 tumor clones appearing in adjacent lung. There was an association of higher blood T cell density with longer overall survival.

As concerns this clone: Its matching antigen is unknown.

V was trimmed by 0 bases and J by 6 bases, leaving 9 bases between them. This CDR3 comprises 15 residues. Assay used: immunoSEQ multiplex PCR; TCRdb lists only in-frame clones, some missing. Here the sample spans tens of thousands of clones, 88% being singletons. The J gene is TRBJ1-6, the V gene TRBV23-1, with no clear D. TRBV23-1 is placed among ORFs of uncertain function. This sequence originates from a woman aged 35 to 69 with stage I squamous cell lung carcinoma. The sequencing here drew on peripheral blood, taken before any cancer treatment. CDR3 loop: CASSQSRTVNSPLHF. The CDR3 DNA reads TGCGCCAGCAGTCAATCAAGGACGGTTAATTCACCCCTCCACTTT.